This is a list of T cell receptor beta chains from one sample in a study of blood T cell repertoires in COVID-19. The data were produced by immunoSEQ multiplex PCR, yet TCRdb's version contains in-frame clones alone and is incomplete. The sample lists approximately 230,000 clones; around 88% were seen once. Input material: peripheral blood. The receptors were sampled from a man of 80 years or more with acute or convalescent COVID-19. CDR3s include the opening cysteine and the closing phenylalanine or tryptophan. The D gene is left open where the match is weak. Clone size is stated in some rows and not others, as once, few, many or a class when expanded.

d_gene	v_gene	abundance	j_gene	CDR3aa	CDR3nt
NA	TRBV5-1	NA	TRBJ2-7	CASSLAGGAPSYEQYF	TGCGCCAGCAGCTTGGCAGGAGGAGCCCCATCCTACGAGCAGTACTTC
NA	TRBV18	NA	TRBJ2-7	CASSPTGGPSYEQYF	TGTGCCAGCTCACCAACGGGGGGCCCTTCCTACGAGCAGTACTTC
TRBD2	TRBV7-2	NA	TRBJ2-7	CASSLALAGGQAQYF	TGTGCCAGCAGCTTAGCACTAGCGGGAGGGCAAGCGCAGTACTTC
TRBD2	TRBV27	NA	TRBJ2-5	CASSFPTSGYLYF	TGTGCCAGCAGCTTCCCGACTAGCGGATACCTTTACTTC
TRBD1	TRBV3-1/TRBV3-2	once	TRBJ1-2	CASSQDRGQGASYGYTF	TGTGCCAGCAGCCAAGATCGGGGACAGGGGGCGAGCTATGGCTACACCTTC
NA	TRBV7-9	NA	TRBJ1-1	CASSSDTRTEAFF	TGTGCCAGCAGCTCCGACACCCGCACTGAAGCTTTCTTT
TRBD1	TRBV10-3	NA	TRBJ1-4	CAISRTGATNEKLFF	TGTGCCATCAGCCGGACAGGTGCAACTAATGAAAAACTGTTTTTT
NA	TRBV16	NA	TRBJ1-4	CASSQYSQNNEKLFF	TGTGCCAGCAGCCAATATAGCCAGAATAATGAAAAACTGTTTTTT
TRBD1	TRBV7-2	NA	TRBJ1-6	CASSLEGQVNSPLHF	TGTGCCAGCAGCTTAGAGGGACAGGTTAATTCACCCCTCCACTTT
TRBD1	TRBV9	NA	TRBJ1-2	CASSAGTGSSYGYTF	TGTGCCAGCAGCGCCGGGACAGGGTCATCCTATGGCTACACCTTC
TRBD1	TRBV5-1	NA	TRBJ1-5	CASSFGTGGPLSNQPQHF	TGCGCCAGCAGCTTCGGGACAGGGGGTCCTCTTAGCAATCAGCCCCAGCATTTT
NA	TRBV7-6	NA	TRBJ2-7	CASSPDGQSSYEQYF	TGTGCCAGCAGCCCCGATGGACAGAGCTCCTACGAGCAGTACTTC